Each of the 7 T cell receptor beta chains below was sequenced from the same sample in a study of technical replicates of blood from a few donors. Clones were sequenced by immunoSEQ multiplex PCR, and TCRdb holds only the in-frame ones, with some missing. The table has fewer than 60,000 clones, 80% to 95% seen once. Sequenced sample: PBMCs. The receptor source for this set is a human donor in good health. Some clones in this sample may be carry-over from other donors' samples.

V usage is TRBV9 and J usage is TRBJ2-2, with D tentatively TRBD1 (5 bases). The CDR3 runs to 16 residues. Trimming stripped 0 bases from V and 3 bases from J, with 12 bases between. CDR1 and CDR2 from the germline V gene are SGDLS and YYNGEE. The CDR3 coding sequence is TGTGCCAGCAGCGTAGTGGGGCTAGGTCACACCGGGGAGCTGTTTTTT. The encoded protein is CASSVVGLGHTGELFF.

This sequence joins TRBV5-1 and TRBJ2-1; D call uncertain. CDR1 and CDR2 (germline): SGHRS, YFSETQ. The CDR3 length is 12 residues. Deletions cut 1 base from V and 10 bases from J, with 9 bases between. The CDR3 DNA sequence: TGCGCCAGCAGCTTGTTGGGCCTCGAGCAGTTCTTC. It yields the protein CASSLLGLEQFF.

CDR3 protein: CASGSGGDYGYTF. In DNA form, the CDR3 reads TGTGCCAGCGGGTCCGGAGGAGACTATGGCTACACCTTC. The rearrangement links TRBV2 to TRBJ1-2; D not certain. Trimming pared 8 bases from V and 3 bases from J, leaving 13 bases between. There are 13 residues in the CDR3. CDR1 is SNHLY, CDR2 FYNNEI, per germline. The whole variable domain, remainder taken from reference TRBV2 and TRBJ1-2, is EPEVTQTPSHQVTQMGQEVILRCVPISNHLYFYWYRQILGQKVEFLVSFYNNEISEKSEIFDDQFSVERPDGSNFTLKIRSTKLEDSAMYFCASGSGGDYGYTFGSGTRLTVV.

J is TRBJ1-3 and V is TRBV10-3, with 7 bases lining up with TRBD1. The J segment lost 8 bases and the V segment lost 5 bases, leaving 6 bases of the junction unmatched. The CDR3 is 13 residues long. Germline assignment: CDR1 ENHRY and CDR2 SYGVKD. CDR3 protein: CAISTGVGDTIYF. The CDR3 region has the DNA TGTGCCATCAGTACAGGGGTTGGGGACACCATATATTTT.

The chain has TRBV6-5 and TRBJ1-6; D gene ambiguous. V was trimmed by 8 bases and J by 8 bases, leaving 10 bases between them. Germline-derived CDR1 and CDR2 are MNHEY and SVGAGI. CDR3 size: 12 residues. The CDR3 here is CASRGPDSPLHF. CDR3 in DNA: TGTGCCAGCCGAGGTCCTGATTCACCCCTCCACTTT.

This chain links TRBV6-6 with TRBJ2-7; D might be TRBD1 (6 bases). The CDR3 extends over 15 amino acids. Germline CDR1 MNHNY, CDR2 SVGAGI (reference sequence). V lost 0 bases and J lost 1, with 10 bases in between. The DNA for the CDR3 is TGTGCCAGCAGTTACTCGATGGACAGATCCTACGAGCAGTACTTC. Its protein product is CASSYSMDRSYEQYF.

The chain uses TRBV7-9 and TRBJ2-7; 8 bases match TRBD2. The CDR3 covers 16 residues. V was clipped by 5 bases and J by 0 bases; unmatched bases: 9. The germline V gene encodes CDR1 SEHNR and CDR2 FQNEAQ (reference sequence). The CDR3 protein is CASSRGSTSGSYEQYF. CDR3 bases: TGTGCCAGCAGCCGCGGATCTACTAGCGGCTCCTACGAGCAGTACTTC. The entire variable domain, with the rest obtained from reference TRBV7-9 and TRBJ2-7, is as follows: DTGVSQNPRHKITKRGQNVTFRCDPISEHNRLYWYRQTLGQGPEFLTYFQNEAQLEKSRLLSDRFSAERPKGSFSTLEIQRTEQGDSAMYLCASSRGSTSGSYEQYFGPGTRLTVT.